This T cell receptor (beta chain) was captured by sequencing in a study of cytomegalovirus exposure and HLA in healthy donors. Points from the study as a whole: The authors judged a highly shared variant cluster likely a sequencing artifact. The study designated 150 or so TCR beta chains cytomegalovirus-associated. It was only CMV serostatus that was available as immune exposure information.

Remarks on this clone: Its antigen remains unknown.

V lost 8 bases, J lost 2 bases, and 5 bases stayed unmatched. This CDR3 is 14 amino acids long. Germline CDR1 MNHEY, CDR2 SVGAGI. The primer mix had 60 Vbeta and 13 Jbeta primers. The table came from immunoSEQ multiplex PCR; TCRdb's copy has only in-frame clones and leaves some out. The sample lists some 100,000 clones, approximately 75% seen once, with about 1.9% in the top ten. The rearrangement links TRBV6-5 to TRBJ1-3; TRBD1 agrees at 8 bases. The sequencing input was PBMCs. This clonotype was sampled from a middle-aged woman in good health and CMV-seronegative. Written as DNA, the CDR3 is TGTGCCAGCTCCGGACAGGGAGCTGGAAACACCATATATTTT. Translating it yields CASSGQGAGNTIYF.